Listed here is a single TCR beta chain. Its antigen is currently not known. No much larger clone is present one base from it, and per-base qualities are unavailable. The CDR3 goes from the cysteine to the phenylalanine over 14 residues. The sequence is cut down to CDR3 DNA, 42 bases in frame from base 1. The germline V gene sets CDR1 to MNHEY and CDR2 to SVGAGI. V lost 6 bases and J lost 9 bases; the stretch between them is 18 bases long. The data belong to a study of blood T cell repertoires in COVID-19 (dated by TCRdb to 2020 to 2021). Context from the whole study: Collaborator samples came from the United States, Italy and Spain and covered acute and convalescent phases of COVID-19. The material from the prospective study consisted of cDNA or gDNA derived from T cells, B-cell-depleted T cells, or PBMCs. Deeply sampled blood TCRbeta repertoires from subjects exposed to, actively infected with, or recovered from COVID-19 were included in the dataset. The repertoires were made available in a free public database intended to serve as a resource for research on the immune response to SARS-CoV-2. Samples were obtained from the ongoing ImmuneRACE study (first 160 participants) and from over a thousand subjects provided by 6 global collaborators. The sample metadata nearly always contained a de-identified subject ID, COVID-19 status, age in years and sex. Where available, HLA class I and class II types were taken from metadata supplied by the sample provider and were not determined by assay-based typing. Overall study results and their limits: The quantity of clinical and demographic metadata differed by source and by participant and was supplied without curation.

The immunoSEQ Assay, a bias-controlled multiplex PCR, was used to amplify TCRbeta CDR3 regions from genomic DNA. In the authors' own workflow: Within the assay, amplification of reference gene primers was used to estimate how many nucleated cells each sample contained. Sequence reads were collapsed and filtered to measure the absolute abundance of every unique TCRbeta CDR3 rearrangement. For each sample, productive Simpson clonality was calculated as the square root of Simpson's diversity index over productive rearrangements. TCRdb obtained this table from immuneACCESS and retained in-frame rearrangements with V and J assigned. These tables miss some clones; where compared with another copy, unresolved V genes account for less than half of the shortfall, and the remainder is unexplained. That table gives V, J and clone size, and the DNA gave D and trimming. The sample includes about 330,000 clones, with about 90% observed a single time. The ten most abundant clones make up nearly 6.5% of the sample.

A second Seattle source provided samples from volunteer blood donors who had recovered from COVID-19. Each collaborating institution followed its own protocols to collect whole blood in K2EDTA tubes. For TCRbeta analysis, collaborators shipped samples as frozen whole blood, isolated PBMCs, or DNA extracted from either of those sample types. The sample consisted of peripheral blood. The receptor was isolated from a man aged 18 to 35 who had recovered from COVID-19. Here the chain combines TRBV6-5 and TRBJ1-3; D gene: possibly TRBD1, on 5 matching bases. The CDR3 region reads CASSRGILGGTIYF. The DNA is as follows: TGTGCCAGCAGCCGGGGGATTCTCGGGGGCACCATATATTTT.